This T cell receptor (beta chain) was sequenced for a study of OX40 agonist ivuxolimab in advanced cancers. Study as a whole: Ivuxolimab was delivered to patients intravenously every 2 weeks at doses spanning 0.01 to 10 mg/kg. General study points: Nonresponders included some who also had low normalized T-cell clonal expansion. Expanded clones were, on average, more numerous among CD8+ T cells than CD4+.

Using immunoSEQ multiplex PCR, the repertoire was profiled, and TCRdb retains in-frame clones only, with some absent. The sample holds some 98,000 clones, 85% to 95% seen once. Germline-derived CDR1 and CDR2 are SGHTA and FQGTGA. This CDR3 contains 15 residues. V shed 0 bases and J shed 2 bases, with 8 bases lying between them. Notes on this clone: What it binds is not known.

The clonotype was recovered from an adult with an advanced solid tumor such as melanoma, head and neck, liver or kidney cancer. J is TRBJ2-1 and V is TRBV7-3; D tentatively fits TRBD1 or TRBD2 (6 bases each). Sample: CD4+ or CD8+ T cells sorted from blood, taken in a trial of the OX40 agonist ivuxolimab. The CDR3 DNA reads TGTGCCAGCAGCTTAACGGGGGGCCCCTACAATGAGCAGTTCTTC. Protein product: CASSLTGGPYNEQFF.